This record looks at one T cell receptor (beta chain) sequence and its context. Using immunoSEQ multiplex PCR, the repertoire was profiled, and TCRdb retains in-frame clones only, with some absent. The repertoire holds around 260,000 clones, with around nine tenths as singletons. The data were taken from a study of blood T cell repertoires in COVID-19. Germline V gene data show CDR1 as SGHRS and CDR2 as YFSETQ. Trimming removed 0 bases from V and 7 bases from J; junction bases left unmatched: 4. The CDR3 covers 14 residues. This clonotype was obtained from a man aged 35-49 years who had recovered from COVID-19. This chain uses TRBV5-1 with TRBJ1-2; 9 bases fit TRBD1. Sequences were obtained from peripheral blood. This CDR3 reads CASSLGQGDGGYTF. In nucleotides, the CDR3 is TGCGCCAGCAGCTTGGGACAGGGGGATGGTGGCTACACCTTC.